This TCR beta chain was captured in a study of shared clonotypes between healthy human individuals. As to this clone: The antigen is not known. The same CDR3 also results from other DNA sequences found in this sample.

Study results and caveats: Estimated richness values were generally larger in naive subsets than in memory subsets.

This CDR3 spans 14 amino acids. Between the trimmed V and J ends, which lost 2 bases and 0 bases, there was a span of 8 bases. Germline CDR1 and CDR2: ENHRY and SYGVKD. Assay: immunoSEQ multiplex PCR; the TCRdb copy retains only in-frame clones and omits some. The data contain approximately 2.4 million clones, nearly 97% of them seen just once; the ten biggest clones take up over 0.1%. This receptor was taken from a man younger than 30 in good health. The sequencing input was naive CD4+ T cells sorted from blood. Subset described: CD45RA+ positively selected. The V gene is TRBV10-3, the J gene TRBJ2-7; no clear D. The CDR3 spells CAISEGQSSYEQYF. The CDR3 DNA reads as TGTGCCATCAGTGAGGGTCAGAGCTCCTACGAGCAGTACTTC.